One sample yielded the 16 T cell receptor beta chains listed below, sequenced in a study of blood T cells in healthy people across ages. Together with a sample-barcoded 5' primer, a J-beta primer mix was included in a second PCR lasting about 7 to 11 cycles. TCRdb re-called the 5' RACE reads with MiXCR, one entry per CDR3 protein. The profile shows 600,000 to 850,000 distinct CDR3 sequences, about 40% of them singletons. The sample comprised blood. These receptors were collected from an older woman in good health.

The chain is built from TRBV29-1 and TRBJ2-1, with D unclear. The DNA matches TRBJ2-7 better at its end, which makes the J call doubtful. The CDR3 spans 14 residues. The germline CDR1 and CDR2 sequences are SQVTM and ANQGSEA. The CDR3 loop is CSVPTGPSYNEQYF. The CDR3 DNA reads TGCAGCGTGCCGACTGGCCCATCCTACAATGAGCAGTACTTC.

CDR3 in amino acids: CASSSGKPDTQYF. The CDR3 DNA reads as TGTGCCAGCAGTAGCGGGAAACCAGATACGCAGTATTTT. This chain connects TRBV6-6 to TRBJ2-3; 7 bases map to TRBD2. This CDR3 is 13 amino acids long. V gave up 5 bases and J gave up 4 bases; unmatched junction bases: 3. Germline V gene data show CDR1 as MNHNY and CDR2 as SVGAGI (reference sequence).

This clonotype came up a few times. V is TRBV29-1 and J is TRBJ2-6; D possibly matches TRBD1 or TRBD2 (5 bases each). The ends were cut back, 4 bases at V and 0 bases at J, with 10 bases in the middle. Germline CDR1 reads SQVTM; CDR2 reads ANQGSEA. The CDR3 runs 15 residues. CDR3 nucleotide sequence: TGCAGCGTTGCTTCGAGGGGCTCTGGGGCCAACGTCCTGACTTTC. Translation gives CSVASRGSGANVLTF.

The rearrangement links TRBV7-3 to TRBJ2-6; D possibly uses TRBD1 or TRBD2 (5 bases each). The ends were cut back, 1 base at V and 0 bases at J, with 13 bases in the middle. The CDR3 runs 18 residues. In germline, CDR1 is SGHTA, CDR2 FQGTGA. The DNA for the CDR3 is TGTGCCAGCAGCTTAAACCCCCGAGGGACCTCTGGGGCCAACGTCCTGACTTTC. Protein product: CASSLNPRGTSGANVLTF.

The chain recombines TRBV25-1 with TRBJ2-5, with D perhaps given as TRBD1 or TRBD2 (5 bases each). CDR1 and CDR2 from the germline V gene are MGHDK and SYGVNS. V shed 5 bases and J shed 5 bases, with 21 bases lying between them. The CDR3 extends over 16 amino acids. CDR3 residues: CASSLGAGRSEETQYF. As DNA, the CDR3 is TGTGCCAGCAGTCTAGGGGCGGGTAGGTCAGAGGAGACCCAGTACTTC.

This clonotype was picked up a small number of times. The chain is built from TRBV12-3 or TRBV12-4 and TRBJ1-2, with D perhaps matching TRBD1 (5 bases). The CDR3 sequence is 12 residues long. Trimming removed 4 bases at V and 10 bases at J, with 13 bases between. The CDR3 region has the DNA TGTGCCAGCAGTTCCAGGGCCCTTCCCTACACCTTC. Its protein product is CASSSRALPYTF.

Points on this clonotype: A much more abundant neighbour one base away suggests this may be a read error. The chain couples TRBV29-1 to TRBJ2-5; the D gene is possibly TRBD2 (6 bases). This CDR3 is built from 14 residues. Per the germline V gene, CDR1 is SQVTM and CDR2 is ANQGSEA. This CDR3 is CSAPGNSGQEAQYF. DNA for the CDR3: TGCAGCGCCCCCGGGAATAGCGGCCAAGAGGCCCAGTACTTC.

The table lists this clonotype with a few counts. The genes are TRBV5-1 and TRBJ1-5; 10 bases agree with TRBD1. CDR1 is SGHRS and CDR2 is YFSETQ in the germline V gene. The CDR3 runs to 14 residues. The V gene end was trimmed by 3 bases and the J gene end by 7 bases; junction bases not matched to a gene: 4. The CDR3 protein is CASSSTGGPQPQHF. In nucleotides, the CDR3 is TGCGCCAGCAGCTCGACAGGGGGCCCACAGCCCCAGCATTTT.

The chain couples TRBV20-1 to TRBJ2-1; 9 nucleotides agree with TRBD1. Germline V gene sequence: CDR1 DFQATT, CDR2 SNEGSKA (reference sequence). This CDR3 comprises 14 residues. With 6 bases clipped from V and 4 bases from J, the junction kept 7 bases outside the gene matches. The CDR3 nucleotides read TGCAGTGCCAACAGGGGGCCCCTTTACAATGAGCAGTTCTTC. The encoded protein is CSANRGPLYNEQFF.

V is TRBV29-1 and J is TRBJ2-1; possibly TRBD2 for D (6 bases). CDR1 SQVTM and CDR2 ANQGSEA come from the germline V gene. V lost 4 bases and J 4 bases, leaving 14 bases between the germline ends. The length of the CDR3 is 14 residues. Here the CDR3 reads CSVVGGGRYNEQFF. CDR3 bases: TGCAGCGTTGTGGGGGGAGGTAGGTACAATGAGCAGTTCTTC.

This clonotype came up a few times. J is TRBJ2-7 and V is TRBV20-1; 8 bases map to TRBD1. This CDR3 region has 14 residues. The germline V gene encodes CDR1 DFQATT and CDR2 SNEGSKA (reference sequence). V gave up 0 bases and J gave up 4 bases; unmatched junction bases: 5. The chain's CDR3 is CSARDSGGAYEQYF. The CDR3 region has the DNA TGCAGTGCTAGAGATTCAGGGGGCGCGTACGAGCAGTACTTC.

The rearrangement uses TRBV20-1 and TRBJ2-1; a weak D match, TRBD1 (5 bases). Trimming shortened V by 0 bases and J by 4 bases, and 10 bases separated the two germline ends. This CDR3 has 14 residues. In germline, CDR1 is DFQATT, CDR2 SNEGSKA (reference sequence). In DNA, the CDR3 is TGCAGTGCTAGAGATGTTTCAGGGTACAATGAGCAGTTCTTC. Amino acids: CSARDVSGYNEQFF.

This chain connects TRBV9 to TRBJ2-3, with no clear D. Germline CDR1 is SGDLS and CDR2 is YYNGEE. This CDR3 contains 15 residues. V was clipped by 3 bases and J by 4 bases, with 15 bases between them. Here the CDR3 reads CASSGSSSAPDTQYF. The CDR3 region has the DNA TGTGCCAGCAGCGGCTCCTCCTCAGCCCCAGATACGCAGTATTTT.

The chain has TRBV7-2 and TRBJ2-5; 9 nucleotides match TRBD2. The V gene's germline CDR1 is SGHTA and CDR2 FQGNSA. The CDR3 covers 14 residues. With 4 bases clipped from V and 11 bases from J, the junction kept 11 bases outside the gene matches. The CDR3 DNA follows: TGTGCCAGCAGCTACCCCGGGACTAGCAATGAGCAGTACTTC. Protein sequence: CASSYPGTSNEQYF.

The DNA of the CDR3 is TGTGCCAGCAGCCAAGATAGGGCAGCAACTAATGAAAAACTGTTTTTT. Protein: CASSQDRAATNEKLFF. The rearrangement joins TRBV4-2 to TRBJ1-4; D is undetermined. The germline V gene has CDR1 LGHNA and CDR2 YNFKEQ. The CDR3 sequence is 16 residues long. Trimming left V 0 bases short and J 0 bases short, with 8 bases between.

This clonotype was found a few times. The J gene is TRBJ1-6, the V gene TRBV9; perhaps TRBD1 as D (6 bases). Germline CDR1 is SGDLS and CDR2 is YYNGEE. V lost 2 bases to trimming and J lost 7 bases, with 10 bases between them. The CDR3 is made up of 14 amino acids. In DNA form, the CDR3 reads TGTGCCAGCAGCGTTGATGGGGGCAATTCACCCCTCCACTTT. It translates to CASSVDGGNSPLHF. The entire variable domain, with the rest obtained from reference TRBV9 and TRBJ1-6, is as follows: DSGVTQTPKHLITATGQRVTLRCSPRSGDLSVYWYQQSLDQGLQFLIQYYNGEERAKGNILERFSAQQFPDLHSELNLSSLELGDSALYFCASSVDGGNSPLHFGNGTRLTVT.